This T cell receptor (beta chain) was obtained from a study of identical twins (dated by TCRdb to 2015 to 2016). Context from the whole study: To test whether fetal clonotypes persist, this study deep-sequenced TCR alpha and beta repertoires from monozygotic twins, from unrelated adults of various ages, and from cord blood. To rule out contamination, replicate twin experiments were performed at different times with different library preparation protocols. The research as a whole found: Compared with coincidental sharing between unrelated individuals, out-of-frame TCR alpha sequences shared between twins had an excess of sequences with low generation probability. Fewer insertions were carried by abundant cord blood beta clonotypes, a similar but weaker trend appeared in young adult naive repertoires, and no such trend appeared in memory repertoires. Zero-insertion analyses could be partly confounded by invariant T cells such as MAIT and iNKT, although diverse VJ usage argued against such confounding for most clonotypes. Excess twin sharing in beta out-of-frame sequences was weaker because fewer shared sequences lowered the signal-to-noise ratio. Conclusions relied on cross-sectional statistical analysis, since the same donors could not be followed over many years. Out-of-frame TCR alpha sharing in monozygotic twins was systematically underestimated by recombination models, whereas sharing between unrelated individuals was in agreement with the recombination models.

This clonotype appeared a few times. It has no known antigen specificity. Per-base quality was not reported, and no clone a single base away is much larger than it. Only healthy Caucasian donors were included. Three pairs of female monozygotic twins, all aged about 18 to 30 years, were included in the twin cohort. RNA for TCR libraries was isolated from peripheral blood mononuclear cells. The CDR3 contains 12 residues, cysteine and phenylalanine counted. Only CDR3 DNA remains: 36 bases, in frame from the first base. The germline V gene (reference sequence) supplies CDR1 DFQATT and CDR2 SNEGSKA. Trimming at the junction amounts to 6 bases on V and 2 bases on J, and the germline ends lie 11 bases apart. The library was produced with 5' RACE. This sample was sequenced with an Illumina HiSeq 2000. Template switching introduced a universal primer binding site; the final cDNA contained a unique molecular identifier, enabling accurate counting of TCR cDNA molecules. Specific primers in the conserved constant-segment region were used to synthesize first-strand cDNA for TCR alpha and beta chains. To control for contamination, every cDNA library was double barcoded, receiving both a SMART-Mk sample barcode and Illumina barcodes. TruSeq adapter sequences, together with Illumina sample barcodes, were added in two successive PCR steps. The TCR alpha and beta cDNA libraries were sequenced on the Illumina HiSeq platform using custom primers. The source study handled its data this way. Raw reads were processed with MiGEC to extract unique molecular identifiers, and MiXCR was used to determine CDR3 positions. For each individual, recombination models were inferred using an EM algorithm with the repgenHMM and IGoR tools. Shared clonotype analysis was performed with the tcR package in R, normalizing sharing by the product of cloneset sizes. Out-of-frame nonproductive sequences were analyzed to study raw recombination free of thymic and clonal selection effects. TCRdb trimmed the raw reads at Q25, called clones with MiXCR and kept productive beta chains. One record per CDR3 amino acid sequence lists the most common genes and DNA. The V and J calls and clone size come from TCRdb's table, not from the authors' own analysis. The sample table records over 600,000 distinct CDR3 sequences; around 20% of these occur just once. Roughly 4.3% of the sample comes from the top ten.

The same specimen was also included in a second study, on T cells expressing NK-cell markers. The second study's paper adds: In sorted CD3+CD56+NKG2C+, CD3+CD56+NKG2C- and CD3+CD56-NKG2C+ T-cell subsets from several donors, TCR beta-chain repertoires were profiled. Among the eight sequenced donors, seven were HCMV-seropositive and one was HCMV-seronegative. In several experiments an anti-gammadeltaTCR antibody was added to restrict sorting to alphabetaTCR-expressing T cells. For roughly six donors, the dominant CD3+CD56+NKG2C+ clonotypes were among the top 10 CD8+ clonotypes and accounted for about 1.0-7.5% of CD8+ T cells. Those dominant clonotypes were again the most abundant among CD3+CD56-NKG2C+ cells in a handful of donors, at roughly 28.3-65%. Whether the expanded NKG2C-expressing T cell clones were specific for HCMV antigens remained unclear. The eight sequenced donors were randomly selected healthy volunteers, three men and five women. To determine HCMV serostatus, a commercial ELISA kit was used to detect HCMV-specific IgG in serum. Bulk peripheral blood T-cell repertoires were additionally sequenced from unsorted PBMC for six donors. Reads were demultiplexed and grouped by UMI with MIGEC, and clonotypes were assembled and quantified with MiTCR. To exclude erroneous sequences, any TCR cDNA sequence not supported by at least two reads was discarded. The tcR package was used for downstream repertoire analysis, and clonotypes were matched across fractions by CDR3 nucleotide sequence plus V segment. Antigen specificity was annotated against VDJdb with VDJmatch, allowing one amino acid substitution in CDR3.

What was sequenced was PBMCs. The receptor was isolated from a woman in her late teens or twenties in good health. This chain joins TRBV20-1 to TRBJ2-7, with the D gene not clear enough to name. CDR3 reads: CSAADRAYEQYF. The base sequence is TGCAGTGCGGCTGACCGAGCCTACGAGCAGTACTTC.